These 4 T cell receptor beta chains share one sample of origin, sequenced in a study of cytomegalovirus exposure and HLA in healthy donors (TCRdb year 2017). The receptor library was made with the immunoSEQ multiplex PCR assay. For the multiplex PCR, a mixture combining 60 forward primers for TCR Vbeta segments and 13 reverse primers for TCR Jbeta segments was used. The immuneACCESS repertoire file appears here via TCRdb, limited to in-frame rearrangements. These files lack a portion of the clones; in checked studies, under half of the deficit traces to unresolved V genes, and the cause of the others is not known. The sample yields a few hundred thousand clones; about 74% were counted once. The ten largest clonotypes hold 15% to 18% of the sample. The sample consisted of PBMCs. The receptors originated from a man in his forties or fifties in good health and CMV-seronegative.

This rearrangement joins TRBV4-2 to TRBJ2-1; 10 bases agree with TRBD2. Germline V gene data show CDR1 as LGHNA and CDR2 as YNFKEQ. The CDR3 runs 16 residues. V was pared by 4 bases and J by 4 bases, with 7 bases of the junction left unmatched. In nucleotides, the CDR3 is TGTGCCAGCAGCCTCGCCGGGACTAGCGCATACAATGAGCAGTTCTTC. It specifies CASSLAGTSAYNEQFF.

This chain joins TRBV7-9 and TRBJ2-1, with D possibly being TRBD2 (6 bases). CDR1 and CDR2 from the germline V gene are SEHNR and FQNEAQ (reference sequence). The CDR3 runs 15 residues. Trimming removed 6 bases from V and 0 bases from J, with 12 bases in between. DNA of the CDR3: TGTGCCAGCAGTCGGGACTTCGCCTCCTACAATGAGCAGTTCTTC. Residues: CASSRDFASYNEQFF.

The V and J genes are TRBV19 and TRBJ2-1; 11 positions match TRBD2. The J segment lost 9 bases and the V segment lost 4 bases, leaving 17 bases of the junction unmatched. The length of the CDR3 is 18 residues. Germline lookup yields CDR1 LNHDA and CDR2 SQIVND (reference sequence). The CDR3, as DNA: TGTGCCAGTAGTAAAGGGACAGGGTGGCTAGCGGGAGGAGGTGAGCAGTTCTTC. Translation: CASSKGTGWLAGGGEQFF. The full variable domain, rest sourced from reference TRBV19 and TRBJ2-1, is DGGITQSPKYLFRKEGQNVTLSCEQNLNHDAMYWYRQDPGQGLRLIYYSQIVNDFQKGDIAEGYSVSREKKESFPLTVTSAQKNPTAFYLCASSKGTGWLAGGGEQFFGPGTRLTVL.

The chain joins TRBV4-3 to TRBJ2-1, with 8 bases matching TRBD2. V shed 3 bases, J shed 6 bases, and the junction held 10 bases outside the gene matches. Per germline, CDR1 LGHNA and CDR2 YSLEER. This CDR3 is built from 16 residues. CDR3 sequence reads: CASSQAGRGASNEQFF. In nucleotides, the CDR3 is TGCGCCAGCAGCCAGGCGGGGCGGGGGGCCTCCAATGAGCAGTTCTTC.